A selection of T cell receptor beta chains follows, all from one sample in a study of CD8 T cells in Susac syndrome. TCRdb reprocessed the immunoSEQ multiplex PCR reads via MiXCR and lists one record per CDR3 protein. The table has some 180,000 distinct CDR3 sequences, about 93% seen once. Sequencing input: CD4+ T cells from PBMCs. These receptors originate from a human donor with Susac syndrome. Each CDR3 is given with its conserved first and last residue. Fields, in order: V gene, D gene, J gene, clone size, CDR3 protein, CDR3 DNA. The D gene is left open where the match is weak. Where a row states a size, it is once, few, many or the class of an expanded clone; other rows omit it.

TRBV28	TRBD2	TRBJ2-1	-	CASRVGGPNEQFF	TGTGCCAGCAGAGTGGGAGGGCCCAATGAGCAGTTCTTC
TRBV13	TRBD1	TRBJ2-7	-	CASSLRDRGSEQYF	TGTGCCAGCAGCTTAAGGGACAGGGGTTCCGAGCAGTACTTC
TRBV5-1	-	TRBJ1-6	-	CASSLSLNSPLHF	TGCGCCAGCAGCTTGAGTCTAAATTCACCCCTCCACTTT
TRBV6-1	TRBD1	TRBJ1-1	-	CASSANRGIGTEAFF	TGTGCCAGCAGTGCCAACAGGGGGATTGGCACTGAAGCTTTCTTT
TRBV5-4	TRBD1	TRBJ1-1	-	CASSTGGQADTEAFF	TGTGCCAGCAGCACCGGGGGACAGGCGGACACTGAAGCTTTCTTT
TRBV27	-	TRBJ2-5	once	CASRSGGGTQYF	TGTGCCAGCAGATCAGGAGGAGGGACCCAGTACTTC
TRBV20-1	-	TRBJ2-7	-	CSATRWGSSYEQYF	TGCAGTGCTACCCGATGGGGGTCCTCCTACGAGCAGTACTTC
TRBV7-3	TRBD1	TRBJ1-6	-	CASSLGTVNSPLHF	TGTGCCAGCAGCTTAGGGACAGTTAATTCACCCCTCCACTTT
TRBV11-2	-	TRBJ2-5	-	CASSLGAQETQYF	TGTGCCAGCAGCTTAGGGGCACAAGAGACCCAGTACTTC
TRBV28	TRBD1	TRBJ2-7	few	CASSGGSYEQYF	TGTGCCAGCTCAGGGGGTTCCTACGAGCAGTACTTC
TRBV5-1	TRBD1	TRBJ1-2	-	CASSLVQGVNYGYTF	TGCGCCAGCAGCTTGGTACAGGGGGTTAACTATGGCTACACCTTC
TRBV28	TRBD1	TRBJ1-5	-	CASRLTGENQPQHF	TGTGCCAGCAGACTTACAGGGGAAAATCAGCCCCAGCATTTT
TRBV5-1	TRBD1	TRBJ2-7	once	CASSPSDRGEQYF	TGCGCCAGCAGCCCTTCGGACAGGGGCGAGCAGTACTTC
TRBV20-1	-	TRBJ2-7	-	CSARYPELRGEQYF	TGCAGTGCTAGGTACCCAGAGCTAAGGGGGGAGCAGTACTTC